This T cell receptor (beta chain) was sequenced for a study of OX40 agonist ivuxolimab in advanced cancers. Study summary: Antecedent anti-PD-1, anti-PD-L1 or anti-CTLA-4 therapy was permissible, with approximately 44% having received some. Overall study findings and caveats: Some patients who did not respond also had low normalized T-cell clonal expansion.

Profiling relied on immunoSEQ multiplex PCR, and the TCRdb table lists in-frame clones only, not all of them. The repertoire consists of approximately 90,000 clones, with 91% occurring once and the leading ten covering around 2.5%. Blood was sampled at baseline, cycle 4 day 1, and cycle 7 day 1. CDR3 length: 14 amino acids. J gave up 6 bases and V 5 bases, and 4 bases lay outside the gene matches. CDR1 LNHDA and CDR2 SQIVND come from the germline V gene (reference sequence). As concerns this clone: What it binds is unknown.

The sequenced sample was CD4+ or CD8+ T cells sorted from blood, obtained in a trial of the OX40 agonist ivuxolimab. The genes are TRBV19 and TRBJ1-4; 9 bases agree with TRBD1. The TCR comes from an adult with an advanced solid tumor such as melanoma, head and neck, liver or kidney cancer. CDR3 region: CASSLQGADEKLFF. The CDR3 nucleotides are TGTGCCAGTAGTTTACAGGGGGCGGATGAAAAACTGTTTTTT.